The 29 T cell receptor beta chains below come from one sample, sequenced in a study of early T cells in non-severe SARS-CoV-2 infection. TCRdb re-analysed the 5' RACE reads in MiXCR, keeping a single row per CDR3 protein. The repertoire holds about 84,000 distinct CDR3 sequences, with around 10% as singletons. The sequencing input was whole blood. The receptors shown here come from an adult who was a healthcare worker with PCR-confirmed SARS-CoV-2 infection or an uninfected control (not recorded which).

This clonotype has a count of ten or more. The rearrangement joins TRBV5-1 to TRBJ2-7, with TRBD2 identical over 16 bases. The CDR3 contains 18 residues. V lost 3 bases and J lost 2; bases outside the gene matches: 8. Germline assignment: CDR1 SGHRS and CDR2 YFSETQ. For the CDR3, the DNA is TGCGCCAGCAGCTCGGGACTAGCGGGAGGGCCGATAACCTACGAGCAGTACTTC. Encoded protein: CASSSGLAGGPITYEQYF.

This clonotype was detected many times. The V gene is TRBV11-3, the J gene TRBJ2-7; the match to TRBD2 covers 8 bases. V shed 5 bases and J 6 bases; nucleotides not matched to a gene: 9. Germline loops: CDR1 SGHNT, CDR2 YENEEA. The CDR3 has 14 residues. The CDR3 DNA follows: TGTGCCAGCAGCCTCTCCGGACTAGCTGGCGAGCAGTACTTC. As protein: CASSLSGLAGEQYF.

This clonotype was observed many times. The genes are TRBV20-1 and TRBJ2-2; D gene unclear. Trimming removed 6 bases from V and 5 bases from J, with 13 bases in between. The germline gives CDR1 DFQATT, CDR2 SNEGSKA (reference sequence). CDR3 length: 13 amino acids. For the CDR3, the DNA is TGCAGTGCAACGGGCCCTTGGACCGGGGAGCTGTTTTTT. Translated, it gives CSATGPWTGELFF.

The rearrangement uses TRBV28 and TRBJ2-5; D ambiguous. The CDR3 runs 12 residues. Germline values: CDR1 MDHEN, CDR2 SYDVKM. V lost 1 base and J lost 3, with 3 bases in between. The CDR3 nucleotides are TGTGCCAGCAGTTTATCAAAAGAGACCCAGTACTTC. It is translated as CASSLSKETQYF.

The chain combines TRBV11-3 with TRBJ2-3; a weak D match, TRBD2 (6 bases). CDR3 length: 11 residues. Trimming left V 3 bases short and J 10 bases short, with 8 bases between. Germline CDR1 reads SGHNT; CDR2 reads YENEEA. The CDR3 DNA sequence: TGTGCCAGCAGCTTGCGCGGGGCGCAGTATTTT. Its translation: CASSLRGAQYF.

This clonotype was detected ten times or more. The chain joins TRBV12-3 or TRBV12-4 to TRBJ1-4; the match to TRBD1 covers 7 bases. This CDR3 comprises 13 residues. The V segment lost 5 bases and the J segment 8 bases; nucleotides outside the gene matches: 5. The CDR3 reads CASSPRDREKLFF. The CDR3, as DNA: TGTGCCAGCAGTCCCCGGGACAGAGAAAAACTGTTTTTT.

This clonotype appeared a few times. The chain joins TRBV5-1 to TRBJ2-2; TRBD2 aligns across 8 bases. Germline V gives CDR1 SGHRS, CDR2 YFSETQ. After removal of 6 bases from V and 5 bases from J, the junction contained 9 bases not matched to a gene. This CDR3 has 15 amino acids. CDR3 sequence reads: CASTRLALLTGELFF. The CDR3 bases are TGCGCCAGCACCCGACTAGCGCTTTTGACCGGGGAGCTGTTTTTT.

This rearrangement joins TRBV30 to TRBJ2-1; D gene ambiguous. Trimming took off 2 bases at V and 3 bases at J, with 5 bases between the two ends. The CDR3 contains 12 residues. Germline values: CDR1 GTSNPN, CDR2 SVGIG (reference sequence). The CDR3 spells CAWSLYYNEQFF. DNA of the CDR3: TGTGCCTGGAGTTTGTACTACAATGAGCAGTTCTTC. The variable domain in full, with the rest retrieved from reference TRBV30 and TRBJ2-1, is SQTIHQWPATLVQPVGSPLSLECTVEGTSNPNLYWYRQAAGRGLQLLFYSVGIGQISSEVPQNLSASRPQDRQFILSSKKLLLSDSGFYLCAWSLYYNEQFFGPGTRLTVL.

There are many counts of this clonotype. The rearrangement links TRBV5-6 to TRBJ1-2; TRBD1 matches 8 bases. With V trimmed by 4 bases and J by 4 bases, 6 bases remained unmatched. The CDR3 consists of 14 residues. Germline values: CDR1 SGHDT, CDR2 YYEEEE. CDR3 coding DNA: TGTGCCAGCAGCCAGGACAGGGACATCTATGGCTACACCTTC. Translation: CASSQDRDIYGYTF.

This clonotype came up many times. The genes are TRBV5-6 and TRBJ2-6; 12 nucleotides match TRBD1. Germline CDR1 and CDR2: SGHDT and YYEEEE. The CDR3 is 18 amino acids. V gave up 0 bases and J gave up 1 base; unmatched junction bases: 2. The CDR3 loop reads CASSLAGQGASGANVLTF. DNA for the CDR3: TGTGCCAGCAGCTTGGCGGGACAGGGGGCTTCTGGGGCCAACGTCCTGACTTTC.

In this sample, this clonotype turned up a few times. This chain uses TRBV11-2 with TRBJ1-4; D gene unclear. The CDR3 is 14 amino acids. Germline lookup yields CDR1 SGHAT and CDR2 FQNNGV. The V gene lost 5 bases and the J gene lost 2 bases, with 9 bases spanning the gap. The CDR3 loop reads CASSASWTNEKLFF. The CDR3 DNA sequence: TGTGCCAGCAGCGCCAGTTGGACTAATGAAAAACTGTTTTTT.

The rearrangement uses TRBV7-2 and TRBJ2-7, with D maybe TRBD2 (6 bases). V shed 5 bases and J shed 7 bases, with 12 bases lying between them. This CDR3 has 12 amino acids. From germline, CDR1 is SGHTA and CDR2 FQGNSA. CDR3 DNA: TGTGCCAGCAGCCCCTCCCGGGGGGAGCAGTACTTC. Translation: CASSPSRGEQYF.

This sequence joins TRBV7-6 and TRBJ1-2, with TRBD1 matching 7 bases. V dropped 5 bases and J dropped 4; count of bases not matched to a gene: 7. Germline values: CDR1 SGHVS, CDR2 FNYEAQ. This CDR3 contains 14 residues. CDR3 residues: CASSPGQTLYGYTF. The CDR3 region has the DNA TGTGCCAGCAGCCCGGGACAGACCCTCTATGGCTACACCTTC.

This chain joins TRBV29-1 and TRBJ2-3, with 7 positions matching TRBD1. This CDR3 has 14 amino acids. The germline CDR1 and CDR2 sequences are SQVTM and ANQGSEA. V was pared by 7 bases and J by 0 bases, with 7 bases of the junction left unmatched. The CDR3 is CSAEPGQSTDTQYF. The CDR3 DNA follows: TGCAGCGCGGAACCGGGACAGAGCACAGATACGCAGTATTTT.

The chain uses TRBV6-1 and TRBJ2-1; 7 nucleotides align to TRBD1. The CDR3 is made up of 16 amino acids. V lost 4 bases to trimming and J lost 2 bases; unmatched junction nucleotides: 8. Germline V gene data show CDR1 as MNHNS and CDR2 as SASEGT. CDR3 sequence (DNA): TGTGCCAGCAGTGCCCTAGGACAGGCCACCTACAATGAGCAGTTCTTC. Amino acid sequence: CASSALGQATYNEQFF.

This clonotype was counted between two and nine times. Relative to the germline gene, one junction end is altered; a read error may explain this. This CDR3 is CAGSQIMDTSNEQFF. The CDR3 DNA reads TGCGCCGGCAGCCAAATTATGGACACTTCCAATGAGCAGTTCTTC. This sequence joins TRBV5-1 and TRBJ2-1, with TRBD1 as a possible D gene (5 bases). There are 15 residues in the CDR3. The V gene's germline CDR1 is SGHRS and CDR2 YFSETQ. The full variable domain, in which reference TRBV5-1 and TRBJ2-1 provide the parts outside the CDR3, is KAGVTQTPRYLIKTRGQQVTLSCSPISGHRSVSWYQQTPGQGLQFLFEYFSETQRNKGNFPGRFSGRQFSNSRSEMNVSTLELGDSALYLCAGSQIMDTSNEQFFGPGTRLTVL.

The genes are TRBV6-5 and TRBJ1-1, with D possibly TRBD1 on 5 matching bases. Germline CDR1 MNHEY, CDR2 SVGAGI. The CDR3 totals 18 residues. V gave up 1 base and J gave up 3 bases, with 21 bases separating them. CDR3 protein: CASSYLLDPLGGDTEAFF. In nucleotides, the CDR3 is TGTGCCAGCAGTTACTTACTGGACCCTTTGGGGGGAGACACTGAAGCTTTCTTT.

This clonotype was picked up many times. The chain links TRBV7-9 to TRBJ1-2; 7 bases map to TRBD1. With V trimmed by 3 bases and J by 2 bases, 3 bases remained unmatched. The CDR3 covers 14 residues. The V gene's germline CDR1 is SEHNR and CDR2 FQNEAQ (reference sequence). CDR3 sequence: CASSFTQGNYGYTF. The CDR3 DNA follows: TGTGCCAGCAGCTTTACACAGGGGAACTATGGCTACACCTTC.

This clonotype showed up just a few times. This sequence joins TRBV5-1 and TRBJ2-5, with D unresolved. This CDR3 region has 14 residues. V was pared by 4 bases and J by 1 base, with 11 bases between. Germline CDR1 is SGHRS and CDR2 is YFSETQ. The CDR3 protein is CASSGGRSQETQYF. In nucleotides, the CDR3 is TGCGCCAGCAGCGGCGGACGGAGCCAAGAGACCCAGTACTTC.

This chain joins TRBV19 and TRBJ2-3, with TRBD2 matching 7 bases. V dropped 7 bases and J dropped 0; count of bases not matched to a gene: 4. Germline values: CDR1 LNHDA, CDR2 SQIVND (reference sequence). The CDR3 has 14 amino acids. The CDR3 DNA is TGTGCCAGTAACCCTAGCGGTAGCACAGATACGCAGTATTTT. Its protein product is CASNPSGSTDTQYF. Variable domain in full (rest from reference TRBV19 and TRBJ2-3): DGGITQSPKYLFRKEGQNVTLSCEQNLNHDAMYWYRQDPGQGLRLIYYSQIVNDFQKGDIAEGYSVSREKKESFPLTVTSAQKNPTAFYLCASNPSGSTDTQYFGPGTRLTVL.

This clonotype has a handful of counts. CDR3 sequence: CASSKQFSYNEQFF. In DNA form, the CDR3 reads TGCGCCAGCAGTAAGCAATTCTCCTACAATGAGCAGTTCTTC. The gene calls are TRBV10-2 and TRBJ2-1; D gene uncertain. The CDR3 has 14 amino acids. The ends were cut back, 5 bases at V and 0 bases at J, with 8 bases in the middle. Germline V lookup: CDR1 WSHSY, CDR2 SAAADI.

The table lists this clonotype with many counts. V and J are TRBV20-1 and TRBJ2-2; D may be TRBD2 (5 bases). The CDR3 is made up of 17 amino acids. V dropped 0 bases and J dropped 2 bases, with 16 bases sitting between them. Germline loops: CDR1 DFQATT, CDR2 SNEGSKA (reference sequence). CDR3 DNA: TGCAGTGCTAGAGATTCCGTAGGGAGTCTAAACACCGGGGAGCTGTTTTTT. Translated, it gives CSARDSVGSLNTGELFF.

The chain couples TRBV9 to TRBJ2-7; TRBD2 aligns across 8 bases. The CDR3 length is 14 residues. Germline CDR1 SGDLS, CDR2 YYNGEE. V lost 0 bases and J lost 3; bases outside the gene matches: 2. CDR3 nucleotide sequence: TGTGCCAGCAGCGTAGGCGGGGGGCGCTACGAGCAGTACTTC. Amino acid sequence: CASSVGGGRYEQYF.

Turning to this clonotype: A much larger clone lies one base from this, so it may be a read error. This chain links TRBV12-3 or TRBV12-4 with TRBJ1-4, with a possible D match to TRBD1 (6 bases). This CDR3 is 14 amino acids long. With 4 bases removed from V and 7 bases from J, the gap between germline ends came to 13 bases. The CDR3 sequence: CASSSGGEGEKLFF. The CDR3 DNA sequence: TGTGCCAGCAGTTCGGGGGGCGAGGGTGAAAAACTGTTTTTT.

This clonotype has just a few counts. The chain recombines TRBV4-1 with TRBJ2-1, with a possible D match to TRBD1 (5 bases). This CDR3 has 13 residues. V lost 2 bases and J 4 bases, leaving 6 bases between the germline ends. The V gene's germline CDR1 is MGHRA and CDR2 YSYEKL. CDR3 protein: CASSQQGYNEQFF. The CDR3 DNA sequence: TGCGCCAGCAGCCAACAGGGATACAATGAGCAGTTCTTC.

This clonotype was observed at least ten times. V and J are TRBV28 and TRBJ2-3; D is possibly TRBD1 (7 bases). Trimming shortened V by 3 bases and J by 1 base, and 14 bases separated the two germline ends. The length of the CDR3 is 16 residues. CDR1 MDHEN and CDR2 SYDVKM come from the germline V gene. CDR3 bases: TGTGCCAGCAGTTTGTCAGGGGGGAGAGGCACAGATACGCAGTATTTT. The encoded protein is CASSLSGGRGTDTQYF.

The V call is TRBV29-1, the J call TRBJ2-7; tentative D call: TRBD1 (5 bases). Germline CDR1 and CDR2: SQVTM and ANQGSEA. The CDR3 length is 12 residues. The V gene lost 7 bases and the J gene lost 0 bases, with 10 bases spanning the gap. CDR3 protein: CSAQDNSYEQYF. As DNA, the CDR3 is TGCAGCGCCCAGGACAACTCCTACGAGCAGTACTTC.

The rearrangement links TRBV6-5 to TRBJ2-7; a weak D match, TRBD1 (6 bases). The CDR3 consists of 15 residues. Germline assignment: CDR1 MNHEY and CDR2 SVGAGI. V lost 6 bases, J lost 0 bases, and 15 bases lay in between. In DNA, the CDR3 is TGTGCCAGCAGCACCGGGACACCACCCTCCTACGAGCAGTACTTC. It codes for CASSTGTPPSYEQYF.

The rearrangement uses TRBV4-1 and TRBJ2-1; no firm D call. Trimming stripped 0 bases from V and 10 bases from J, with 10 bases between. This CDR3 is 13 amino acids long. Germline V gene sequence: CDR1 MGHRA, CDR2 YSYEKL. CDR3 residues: CASSQDSVNEQFF. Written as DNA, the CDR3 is TGCGCCAGCAGCCAAGATTCAGTAAACGAGCAGTTCTTC.